This TCR beta chain was found in a study of CD8 T cells in Susac syndrome. RNA in amounts of about 0.5 to 1 ug was reverse transcribed with random hexamers. TCRdb reanalysed the immunoSEQ multiplex PCR reads using MiXCR and keeps one entry per CDR3 protein. The sample contains 200,000 to 250,000 distinct CDR3 sequences, 95% of which appear only once. The TCR sequence derives from a human donor with multiple sclerosis. The source material was CD4+ T cells from PBMCs.

DNA of the CDR3: TGCAGTGCTAGAGTAGGGGTGGGGACAGATACGCAGTATTTT. The encoded protein is CSARVGVGTDTQYF. The J gene is TRBJ2-3, the V gene TRBV20-1; possibly TRBD1 for D (5 bases). The V end lost 1 base, the J end lost 3 bases, and 11 bases lay between the germline ends. The length of the CDR3 is 14 residues. Looked up from germline, CDR1 is DFQATT and CDR2 is SNEGSKA (reference sequence).